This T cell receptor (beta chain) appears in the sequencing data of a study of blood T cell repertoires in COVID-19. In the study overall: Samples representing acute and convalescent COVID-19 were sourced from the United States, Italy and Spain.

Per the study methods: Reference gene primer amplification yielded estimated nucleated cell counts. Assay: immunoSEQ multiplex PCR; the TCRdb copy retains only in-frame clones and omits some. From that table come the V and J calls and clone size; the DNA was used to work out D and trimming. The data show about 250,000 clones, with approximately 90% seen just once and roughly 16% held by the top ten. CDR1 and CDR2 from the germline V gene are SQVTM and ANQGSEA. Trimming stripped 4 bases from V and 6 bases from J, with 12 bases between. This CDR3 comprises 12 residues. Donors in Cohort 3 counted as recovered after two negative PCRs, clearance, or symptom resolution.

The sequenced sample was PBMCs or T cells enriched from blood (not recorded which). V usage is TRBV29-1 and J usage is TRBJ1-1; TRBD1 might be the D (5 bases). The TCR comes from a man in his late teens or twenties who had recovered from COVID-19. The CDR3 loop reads CSVVQGMSEAFF. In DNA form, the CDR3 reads TGCAGCGTTGTCCAGGGAATGTCTGAAGCTTTCTTT.